These 25 T cell receptor beta chains came from one sample sequenced in a study of T cells after yellow fever vaccination. A single record per CDR3 protein comes from TCRdb applying MiXCR to the 5' RACE reads. Of 500,000 to 650,000 distinct CDR3 sequences listed, about a sixth are singletons. The material was PBMCs, obtained roughly 5 days after the first yellow fever vaccination. The receptors were gathered from a man younger than 30 who received the YFV17D yellow fever vaccine.

The chain carries TRBV6-5 and TRBJ1-6, with TRBD1 matching 10 bases. The CDR3 consists of 16 residues. After removal of 2 bases from V and 4 bases from J, the junction contained 2 bases not matched to a gene. Germline CDR1 MNHEY, CDR2 SVGAGI. CDR3 in DNA: TGTGCCAGCAGTTACGCGGGACAGGGGTATAATTCACCCCTCCACTTT. As protein: CASSYAGQGYNSPLHF.

This clonotype was detected once. The chain joins TRBV12-3 or TRBV12-4 to TRBJ2-5; weak D call: TRBD2 (5 bases). The CDR3 consists of 15 residues. The V gene lost 1 base and the J gene lost 7 bases, with 16 bases spanning the gap. Here the CDR3 DNA reads TGTGCCAGCAGTTTAGGTTTGTCTGCCCGGGGGACCCAGTACTTC. Protein sequence: CASSLGLSARGTQYF.

This sequence joins TRBV2 and TRBJ2-7; either TRBD1 or TRBD2 may fit D (6 bases each). Trimming took off 8 bases at V and 1 base at J, with 21 bases between the two ends. Germline values: CDR1 SNHLY, CDR2 FYNNEI. The CDR3 totals 16 residues. The CDR3 here is CASQNPTWGASYEQYF. CDR3 bases: TGTGCCAGCCAAAATCCCACTTGGGGGGCATCCTACGAGCAGTACTTC.

The chain uses TRBV24-1 and TRBJ2-3; 9 positions match TRBD1. The CDR3 runs 14 residues. Germline CDR1 KGHDR, CDR2 SFDVKD. J lost 2 bases, V lost 7 bases, and 3 bases had no gene match. CDR3 amino acids: CATSGTGITDTQYF. CDR3 DNA sequence: TGTGCCACCAGCGGGACAGGGATCACAGATACGCAGTATTTT.

This clonotype was detected only a few times. The chain recombines TRBV4-1 with TRBJ1-3; D remains ambiguous. The CDR3 is made up of 17 amino acids. Germline V gives CDR1 MGHRA, CDR2 YSYEKL. Trimming cost V 0 bases and J 0 bases, with 12 bases left between them. In DNA, the CDR3 is TGCGCCAGCAGCCAAGATCGGAGGTGGAGCTCTGGAAACACCATATATTTT. Its translation: CASSQDRRWSSGNTIYF.

This clonotype was seen a few times. The gene calls are TRBV6-1 and TRBJ2-1; D may be TRBD1 (6 bases). Germline-derived CDR1 and CDR2 are MNHNS and SASEGT. Deletions cut 6 bases from V and 3 bases from J, with 9 bases between. CDR3 length equals 13 residues. CDR3 nucleotide sequence: TGTGCCAGCAGCGGGACAAGCTACAATGAGCAGTTCTTC. This translates into CASSGTSYNEQFF.

This clonotype was recorded a few times. The CDR3 region is CASSDTFYEQYV. For the CDR3, the DNA is TGTGCCAGCAGTGACACCTTCTACGAGCAGTACGTC. The chain employs TRBV2 and TRBJ2-7, with unresolved D. The CDR3 is 12 residues long. The germline V gene has CDR1 SNHLY and CDR2 FYNNEI. With 3 bases removed from V and 3 bases from J, the gap between germline ends came to 6 bases.

The genes are TRBV7-2 and TRBJ1-6, with 12 bases lining up with TRBD1. Germline values: CDR1 SGHTA, CDR2 FQGNSA. This CDR3 region has 16 residues. Germline trimming cut 4 bases from V and 9 bases from J; bases unmatched to any gene: 7. The CDR3 coding sequence is TGTGCCAGCAGCTGGGGACAGGGGGCTTGGGGTTCACCCCTCCACTTT. Translation gives CASSWGQGAWGSPLHF.

This clonotype was seen a few times. The chain couples TRBV20-1 to TRBJ2-5, with 8 bases aligning to TRBD1. V lost 5 bases to trimming and J lost 9 bases; unmatched junction nucleotides: 11. This CDR3 is 13 amino acids long. Germline-derived CDR1 and CDR2 are DFQATT and SNEGSKA (reference sequence). The CDR3 region has the DNA TGCAGTGCTCCAGGGGGCGAGGTCACCTCCCAGTACTTC. This sequence encodes CSAPGGEVTSQYF.

V gene TRBV28 combines with J gene TRBJ2-7, with D perhaps TRBD1 (6 bases). Germline values: CDR1 MDHEN, CDR2 SYDVKM. The germline V and J ends were trimmed by 5 bases and 1 base, with 15 bases remaining between them. This CDR3 comprises 15 residues. CDR3 DNA sequence: TGTGCCAGCAGTCCTCCGGGACACCTGTCCTACGAGCAGTACTTC. Its protein is CASSPPGHLSYEQYF.

This clonotype has only a few counts. The V call is TRBV29-1, the J call TRBJ2-5; TRBD2 is a possible D gene (6 bases). The V end lost 6 bases, the J end lost 1 base, and 18 bases lay between the germline ends. This CDR3 spans 15 amino acids. CDR1 and CDR2 (germline): SQVTM, ANQGSEA. The CDR3 spells CSVVRGTGVQETQYF. The CDR3 DNA is TGCAGCGTGGTCAGAGGGACTGGGGTCCAAGAGACCCAGTACTTC.

The rearrangement links TRBV5-5 to TRBJ1-3; 8 bases are shared with TRBD1. Losses at the gene ends were 0 bases for V and 4 bases for J; bases not matched to a gene: 3. Germline V gene data show CDR1 as SGHKS and CDR2 as YYEKEE (reference sequence). This CDR3 comprises 15 residues. The CDR3 bases are TGTGCCAGCAGCTTGGATTCAGGGGGCGGAAACACCATATATTTT. Translating it yields CASSLDSGGGNTIYF.

The chain carries TRBV11-1 and TRBJ2-7; D possibly matches TRBD1 or TRBD2 (6 bases each). This CDR3 is built from 15 residues. Trimming left V 1 base short and J 4 bases short, with 14 bases between. Germline V gene sequence: CDR1 SGHAT, CDR2 FQDESV (reference sequence). The CDR3 DNA is TGTGCCAGCAGCTTAGGTTGGCAGGGGACTTACGAGCAGTACGTC. It yields the protein CASSLGWQGTYEQYV.

The genes are TRBV4-3 and TRBJ2-3; perhaps D is TRBD1 or TRBD2 (5 bases each). CDR3 length equals 15 residues. Germline V gives CDR1 LGHNA, CDR2 YSLEER. V lost 1 base and J lost 3, with 11 bases in between. The DNA of the CDR3 is TGCGCCAGCAGCCAAGCCCTGAGGGGAACAGATACGCAGTATTTT. This sequence encodes CASSQALRGTDTQYF.

The chain carries TRBV20-1 and TRBJ2-5, with 10 bases matching TRBD2. Per the germline V gene, CDR1 is DFQATT and CDR2 is SNEGSKA (reference sequence). Trimming cost V 2 bases and J 5 bases; bases outside gene matches: 5. The CDR3 contains 14 residues. The CDR3 nucleotides are TGCAGTGCTAGACCACCGGGACTAGCGGAGACCCAGTACTTC. Protein: CSARPPGLAETQYF.

Here the CDR3 reads CASSLRFRDRGSEAFF. The CDR3 DNA is TGTGCCAGCAGCTTAAGGTTTCGGGACAGGGGGTCTGAAGCTTTCTTT. The chain has TRBV7-6 and TRBJ1-1; 11 bases agree with TRBD1. Germline CDR1 is SGHVS and CDR2 is FNYEAQ. This CDR3 contains 16 residues. V shed 2 bases, J shed 6 bases, and the junction held 8 bases outside the gene matches. Filled out from reference TRBV7-6 and TRBJ1-1, the complete variable domain reads GAGVSQSPRYKVTKRGQDVALRCDPISGHVSLYWYRQALGQGPEFLTYFNYEAQQDKSGLPNDRFSAERPEGSISTLTIQRTEQRDSAMYRCASSLRFRDRGSEAFFGQGTRLTVV.

The chain couples TRBV3-1 to TRBJ1-1, with D perhaps matching TRBD1 (5 bases). CDR3 length: 14 amino acids. Germline loops: CDR1 LGHDT, CDR2 YNNKEL (reference sequence). V lost 4 bases and J lost 4, with 13 bases in between. The CDR3 loop is CASSRTWGGTEAFF. The CDR3 nucleotides read TGTGCCAGCAGCCGAACTTGGGGGGGCACTGAAGCTTTCTTT. Variable domain in full (rest from reference TRBV3-1 and TRBJ1-1): DTAVSQTPKYLVTQMGNDKSIKCEQNLGHDTMYWYKQDSKKFLKIMFSYNNKELIINETVPNRFSPKSPDKAHLNLHINSLELGDSAVYFCASSRTWGGTEAFFGQGTRLTVV.

This clonotype came up a few times. The rearrangement joins TRBV7-9 to TRBJ2-1; no clear D. Germline V gives CDR1 SEHNR, CDR2 FQNEAQ (reference sequence). V lost 0 bases and J lost 4, with 13 bases in between. CDR3 length: 16 amino acids. The DNA for the CDR3 is TGTGCCAGCAGCTTAGCGGGCATTCGCCTATACAATGAGCAGTTCTTC. This sequence encodes CASSLAGIRLYNEQFF.

In this sample, this clonotype turned up many times. The chain has TRBV5-1 and TRBJ2-7; D is uncertain. This CDR3 comprises 11 residues. CDR1 and CDR2 from the germline V gene are SGHRS and YFSETQ. The V end was cut by 3 bases, the J end by 2 bases, with 3 bases between. The chain's CDR3 is CASSYAYEQYF. CDR3 DNA sequence: TGCGCCAGCAGCTACGCCTACGAGCAGTACTTC.

This clonotype appeared many times. The rearrangement uses TRBV7-2 and TRBJ2-1; 7 bases are a match to TRBD1. Trimming removed 3 bases from V and 6 bases from J; junction bases left unmatched: 2. This CDR3 comprises 13 residues. The germline CDR1 and CDR2 sequences are SGHTA and FQGNSA. CDR3 sequence: CASSFGTVNEQFF. The CDR3 coding sequence is TGTGCCAGCAGCTTCGGGACAGTCAATGAGCAGTTCTTC.

This clonotype was recorded many times. This chain connects TRBV4-3 to TRBJ1-6, with a tentative D call TRBD1 (6 bases). V was cut by 4 bases and J by 10 bases, with 14 bases left in between. The CDR3 spans 14 residues. Germline assignment: CDR1 LGHNA and CDR2 YSLEER. CDR3 protein: CASSPAQGMSPLHF. As DNA, the CDR3 is TGCGCCAGCAGCCCAGCTCAGGGGATGTCACCCCTCCACTTT.

The chain carries TRBV5-4 and TRBJ2-3; D assignment may be TRBD1 or TRBD2 (6 bases each). Germline lookup yields CDR1 SGHNT and CDR2 YYREEE (reference sequence). This CDR3 region has 17 residues. With 4 bases removed from V and 2 bases from J, the gap between germline ends came to 20 bases. The CDR3 nucleotides are TGTGCCAGCAGCCATACCCGGGGGCAAGGGGACACAGATACGCAGTATTTT. It is translated as CASSHTRGQGDTDTQYF.

The V gene is TRBV20-1, the J gene TRBJ2-3; TRBD2 aligns across 11 bases. Germline-derived CDR1 and CDR2 are DFQATT and SNEGSKA (reference sequence). The CDR3 runs 15 residues. With V trimmed by 6 bases and J by 0 bases, 5 bases remained unmatched. CDR3 nucleotide sequence: TGCAGTGCGACCCGGACTAGCGGGAGCACAGATACGCAGTATTTT. Translating it yields CSATRTSGSTDTQYF.

This clonotype was counted a few times. The CDR3 DNA reads as TGTGCCATCAGGACAGGGGGAGAGACCCAGTACTTC. Translation gives CAIRTGGETQYF. The J gene is TRBJ2-5, the V gene TRBV10-3; TRBD1 matches 9 bases. The CDR3 extends over 12 amino acids. V shed 6 bases, J shed 4 bases, and the junction held 0 bases outside the gene matches. Looked up from germline, CDR1 is ENHRY and CDR2 is SYGVKD.

Many counts were recorded for this clonotype. This chain connects TRBV6-5 to TRBJ1-5; D is possibly TRBD1 (6 bases). This CDR3 spans 14 amino acids. Trimming removed 2 bases at V and 6 bases at J, with 11 bases between. Germline V gene lookup returns CDR1 MNHEY and CDR2 SVGAGI. The CDR3 loop is CASSYVIGGQPQHF. Written as DNA, the CDR3 is TGTGCCAGCAGTTACGTTATAGGGGGTCAGCCCCAGCATTTT.